This TCR beta chain appears in the sequencing data of a study of blood T cell repertoires in COVID-19. Whole-study context: The United States, Italy and Spain provided the acute and convalescent COVID-19 samples.

The CDR3 is 15 residues long. Trimming cost V 0 bases and J 2 bases, with 11 bases left between them. The germline V gene encodes CDR1 SGDLS and CDR2 YYNGEE. Here immunoSEQ multiplex PCR was the method, and the copy in TCRdb shows in-frame clones only, minus some. The profile covers more than 300,000 clones, with more than 75% appearing a single time and 0.9% to 1.5% taken by the ten largest. Ages ranged from roughly 18 to 100 years, with residence in under 25 US areas. The source of this sequence is a woman under 30 who had recovered from COVID-19. This chain joins TRBV9 and TRBJ1-1; tentative D call: TRBD1 (5 bases). Source material: PBMCs or T cells enriched from blood (not recorded which). The CDR3 sequence is CASSVVGGSNTEAFF. The CDR3 nucleotides are TGTGCCAGCAGCGTAGTGGGGGGATCAAACACTGAAGCTTTCTTT.